The entry below describes one T cell receptor (beta chain). This clone was found a few times. Its specific antigen is unknown. No base-level quality is on record; no much larger clone is a single base apart. The CDR3, cysteine through phenylalanine, is 16 amino acids long. The DNA shown is the 48-base CDR3, in frame from base 1. V loses 1 base, J loses 1 base, and the germline ends lie 11 bases apart. The germline V gene gives CDR1 as LGHNA and CDR2 as YNFKEQ. The sample comes from a study of cytomegalovirus exposure and HLA in healthy donors (dated by TCRdb to the late 2010s). About the study as a whole: An earlier analysis of some 620 of the donors reported about 300 Gb of sequence data and 117 million unique TCR beta sequences obtained from roughly 180 million T cells. Across 398 genotyped donors of the cohort, an average of roughly 250,000 unique TCR beta nucleotide sequences per donor were sequenced, and roughly a sixth of those sequences were non-productive. Among the approximately 430 genotyped donors, approximately 77% belonged to the genetic ancestry cluster associated with self-reported Caucasian donors. Roughly 5 DR-DQ haplotypes were treated as single units for association and clustering because of strong linkage in the cohort. The aim of the study was to test whether cataloging public T cell receptors could identify signatures of past pathogen exposure. Class I and class II HLA loci were covered by the typing at four-digit resolution. In a later analysis, previously published TCR beta repertoires from several hundred donors were re-analyzed and high-resolution HLA genotyping was added so that TCR occurrence patterns could be studied. Using immunosequencing, the study profiled T cell repertoires from about 650 subjects and related those repertoires to cytomegalovirus serostatus. In a later genetic analysis, genome-wide SNP genotypes for about three fifths of the roughly 670 donors were used, and that subset was treated as a discovery cohort. An early release that covered fewer than 750 HLA-typed donors contained around 300 gigabases of sequencing data and tens of millions of unique TCR sequences. Alongside the repertoire data, information on donor age, sex, ethnicity and CMV serostatus was compiled. High-throughput TCR immunosequencing, statistical association of individual TCRs with disease status, and machine learning were combined to predict cytomegalovirus infection status. Typing coverage varied by locus: roughly 629-640 donors for A, B, C, DRB1 and DQB1; roughly 510 for DQA1; approximately 570 for DPA1; around 450 for DPB1. The later analysis used no new phenotypic data to find candidate immune exposures, relying instead on TCR beta sequences and their occurrence across donors. In addition to the first cohort of hundreds of subjects, a separate validation cohort of 130 or so different subjects was used. To decide whether each TCR beta V gene segment behaved as functional or pseudogenic, an earlier analysis of approximately 620 of the donors relied on high-throughput TCR beta sequencing. Every repertoire in the discovery cohort had been generated on one and the same sequencing platform. Study-level results and caveats: An association between a missense DCLRE1C variant and V-gene and J-gene trimming of TCR beta chains was found in a later genetic analysis and replicated in an independent cohort. Correlated functional status among segregating V segments might reflect linkage disequilibrium, but an unknown experimental factor could not be ruled out. Because counts were too low, approximately 18 rarely observed V segments, including chromosome 9 orphons, were excluded from the earlier analysis of around 590 of the donors. Three of the identified cytomegalovirus-associated TCR beta chains were confirmed in vitro to be specific for cytomegalovirus antigens. A total of 150 or so TCR beta chains were listed by the study as associated with cytomegalovirus. The classifier was reported to diagnose cytomegalovirus status with high specificity and sensitivity in both the original and validation cohorts. CMV serostatus was the only immune exposure information available for the cohort. In an earlier analysis of about 550 of the donors, most TCR beta V segments were observed in productive rearrangements about 87% or about 30% of the time, broadly matching IMGT annotations. The authors suggested that the approach could potentially be extended to other disease states and immunological phenotypes. According to a later genetic analysis, donors in an Asian-associated ancestry cluster had fewer N-insertions in productive TCRs than the roughly 700-donor mean. Specific HLA alleles were associated with 18,000 or so TCR beta sequences at a false discovery rate of 0.05 in a later analysis. In a later analysis, several top co-occurrence clusters were reported to appear linked to parvovirus B19, influenza, CMV and Epstein-Barr virus. In this cohort, only TCR beta chains were sequenced, and detectable features were limited by the absence of alpha or paired-chain data. A cluster of highly shared sequence variants was judged likely to represent a technical artifact of the sequencing pipeline. According to a later analysis, most CMV-associated TCR beta chains appeared to be HLA-restricted, and the HLA associations seemed to be driven largely by CMV exposure. Most TCR sequences were seen in very few donors, while some public TCRs were found in many individuals. Sequencing depth was assumed to be roughly uniform across donors in the presence/absence analyses, though that assumption may not hold. In a later analysis, HLA-associated TCR beta chains were found to be more clonally expanded and to have lower generation probabilities than equally common non-associated chains. A further reported finding was that TCR beta sequences accurately predicted the HLA-A and HLA-B alleles for most subjects in the first cohort. Because HLA typing was unavailable for some donors at each locus, only the typed subset was used in association tests. Some IMGT-functional V segments, including TRBV6-2 and TRBV6-3, could not be distinguished by the 87-base-pair reads and were therefore excluded. Strong co-occurrence of HLA alleles, especially DR and DQ, made assigning TCR associations to individual alleles difficult. In a later analysis, the rate of TCR association differed among HLA loci, with DRB1 alleles having the most associated TCRs and HLA-C alleles having the fewest.

The cohort comprised hundreds of healthy bone marrow donors. Cohort members were all nominally healthy when sampled, although unrecorded immune exposures were likely present. The donor tested CMV seropositive, placing the donor among the roughly 300 seropositive members of the cohort. Every donor gave a peripheral blood sample, and the peripheral blood mononuclear cells from that sample were used for TCR beta sequencing. Genomic DNA extraction from the blood cell samples was performed with the Qiagen DNeasy Blood Extraction Kit. The library was produced with the immunoSEQ multiplex PCR assay. For the multiplex PCR, a mixture combining 60 forward primers for TCR Vbeta segments and 13 reverse primers for TCR Jbeta segments was used. The CDR3 region of rearranged TCR beta genes was amplified from genomic DNA by a multiplex PCR assay. The Illumina HiSeq System was used to sequence the amplified TCR beta libraries as 87-base-pair reads. Under the source paper's analysis protocol: A later analysis tallied 70 million to 100 million unique TCR beta chains across the 550 to 850 repertoires, and approximately 9.9 million of those chains were shared by two or more donors. To remove PCR and sequencing errors, raw reads were error-corrected and collapsed into unique sequences using a nearest-neighbor algorithm that merged closely related sequences. Alignment of CDR3 sequences to IMGT reference sequences was used to assign V, D and J gene segments. For a sequence to be retained, a match of at least six nucleotides to both a V gene segment and a J gene segment was required. Rearrangements were classified as productive when the CDR3 lacked stop codons and remained in frame with V and J, and all other rearrangements were classified as non-productive. CDR3 was defined according to IMGT convention as the region running from the second conserved V-encoded cysteine to the conserved J-encoded phenylalanine. The earlier analysis of about 610 of the donors excluded any sequence lacking an unambiguous match to a single V gene segment. In an earlier analysis of a few hundred of the donors, a V segment was called functional when productive rearrangements were above 56.7%, and segregating when the standard deviation between donors exceeded 5%. A statistical classification framework was built to diagnose cytomegalovirus status from the catalog of TCR beta chain sequences. In a later analysis, TCR nucleotide sequences were compared against IMGT/GENE-DB human TR gene sequences so that V and J genes could be assigned. The TCRdist pipeline was used in a later analysis to assign CDR3 sequences and most-parsimonious VDJ recombination scenarios. In a later analysis, every TCR beta chain was defined by the combination of its CDR3 amino acid sequence and its V-gene family, and reads without a unique V-gene family were dropped. To address suspected cross-contamination and a sequencing artifact, a later analysis removed roughly 640 highly shared, low-generation-probability nucleotide sequences. In a later analysis, a clonal expansion index was calculated for each public chain from normalized within-repertoire ranks of inferred template counts. A later analysis computed generation probabilities with a VDJ recombination model fitted to out-of-frame rearrangements, and checked the results against IGoR. Hypergeometric tests were used in a later analysis to score TCR-TCR, TCR-HLA and TCR-CMV co-occurrence, with a repertoire-size bias correction applied to the TCR pairs. A later analysis estimated false discovery rates by permuting HLA or CMV assignments 20 times. In a later analysis, co-occurring TCRs were grouped with DBSCAN, and TCRdist sequence similarity was added when clustering was performed within HLA-allele-positive subsets. Co-occurrence clustering excluded repertoires with fewer than 30,000 or more than 120,000 public chains, plus five with anomalous nucleotide sharing. Imported from immuneACCESS, the table was reduced by TCRdb to in-frame sequences with V and J called. These copies leave out some clones; in studies compared against another copy, an unresolved V gene accounts for under half, and the cause of the remainder is not known. That table furnishes V, J and clone size, whereas the DNA furnished D and trimming. The sample table contains over 200,000 clones; only one count was recorded for about 80% of them. The ten top clones hold 4.5% to 6% of the sample.

Input material: PBMCs. This chain is built from TRBV4-2 and TRBJ1-5; D gene: possibly TRBD1, on 5 matching bases. This receptor was obtained from a woman between 40 and 50 years old in good health and CMV-seropositive. This receptor carries the CDR3 CASSQVRGRSNQPQHF. In nucleotide form, the sequence is TGTGCCAGCAGCCAAGTACGGGGGAGAAGCAATCAGCCCCAGCATTTT.